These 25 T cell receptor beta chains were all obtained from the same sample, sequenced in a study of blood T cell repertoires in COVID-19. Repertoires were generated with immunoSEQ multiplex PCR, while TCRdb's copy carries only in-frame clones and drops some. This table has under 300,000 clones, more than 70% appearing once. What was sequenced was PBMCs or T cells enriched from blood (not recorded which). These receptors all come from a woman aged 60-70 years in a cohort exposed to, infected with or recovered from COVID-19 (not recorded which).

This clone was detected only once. The CDR3 reads CASSQDSGSKPYNEQFF. The CDR3 DNA is TGTGCCAGCAGCCAAGATAGCGGGAGTAAGCCCTACAATGAGCAGTTCTTC. This chain joins TRBV4-2 and TRBJ2-1; 9 bases agree with TRBD2. The CDR3 loop spans 17 amino acids. V lost 0 bases and J lost 2; bases outside the gene matches: 5. Germline CDR1 reads LGHNA; CDR2 reads YNFKEQ.

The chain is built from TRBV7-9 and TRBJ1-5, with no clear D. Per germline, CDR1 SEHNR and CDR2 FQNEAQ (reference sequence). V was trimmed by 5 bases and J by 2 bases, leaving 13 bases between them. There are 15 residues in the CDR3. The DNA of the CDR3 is TGTGCCAGCAGCCCTCAAAACGGGGGCAATCAGCCCCAGCATTTT. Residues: CASSPQNGGNQPQHF.

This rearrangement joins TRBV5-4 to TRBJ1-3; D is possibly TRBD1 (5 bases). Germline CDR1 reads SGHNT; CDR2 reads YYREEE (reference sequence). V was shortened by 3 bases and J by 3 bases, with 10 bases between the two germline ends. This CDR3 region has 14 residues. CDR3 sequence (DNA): TGTGCCAGCAGCTCGCAGGGAGGTGGAAACACCATATATTTT. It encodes CASSSQGGGNTIYF.

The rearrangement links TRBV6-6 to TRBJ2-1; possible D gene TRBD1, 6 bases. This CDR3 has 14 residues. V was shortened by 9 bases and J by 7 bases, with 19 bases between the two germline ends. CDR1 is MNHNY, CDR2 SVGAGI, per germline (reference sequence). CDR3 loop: CASIRQAEGNEQFF. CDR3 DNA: TGTGCCAGTATAAGACAGGCCGAAGGGAATGAGCAGTTCTTC.

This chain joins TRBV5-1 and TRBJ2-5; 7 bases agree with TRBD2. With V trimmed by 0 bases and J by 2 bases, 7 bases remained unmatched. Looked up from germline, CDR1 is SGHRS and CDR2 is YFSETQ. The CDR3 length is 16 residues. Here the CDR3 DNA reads TGCGCCAGCAGCTTGGATTCGACTAGCCTACAAGAGACCCAGTACTTC. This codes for CASSLDSTSLQETQYF.

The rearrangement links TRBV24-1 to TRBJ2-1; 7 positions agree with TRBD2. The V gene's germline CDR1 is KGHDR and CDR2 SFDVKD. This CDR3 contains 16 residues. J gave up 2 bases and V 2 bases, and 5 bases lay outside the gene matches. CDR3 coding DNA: TGTGCCACCAGTGATTCATGGGAGGGCCCCTACAATGAGCAGTTCTTC. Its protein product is CATSDSWEGPYNEQFF.

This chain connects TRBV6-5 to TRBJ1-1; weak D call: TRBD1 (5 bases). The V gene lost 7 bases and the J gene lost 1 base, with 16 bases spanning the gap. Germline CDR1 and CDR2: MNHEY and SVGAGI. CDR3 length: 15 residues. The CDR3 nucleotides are TGTGCCAGCACCCATCTGGGGGGATCGAACACTGAAGCTTTCTTT. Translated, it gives CASTHLGGSNTEAFF.

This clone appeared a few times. The CDR3 here is CASSIARGLPYNEQFF. CDR3 sequence (DNA): TGTGCCAGTAGTATAGCCCGGGGACTACCCTACAATGAGCAGTTCTTC. The rearrangement uses TRBV19 and TRBJ2-1; 7 nucleotides agree with TRBD2. This CDR3 spans 16 amino acids. The germline CDR1 and CDR2 sequences are LNHDA and SQIVND (reference sequence). V dropped 1 base and J dropped 2; count of bases not matched to a gene: 5.

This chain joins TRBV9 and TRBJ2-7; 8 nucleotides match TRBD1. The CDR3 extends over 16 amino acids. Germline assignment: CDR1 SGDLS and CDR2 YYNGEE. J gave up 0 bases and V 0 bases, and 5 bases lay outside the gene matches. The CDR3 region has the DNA TGTGCCAGCAGCGTAGGGAGGACAGGGAGCTCCTACGAGCAGTACTTC. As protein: CASSVGRTGSSYEQYF. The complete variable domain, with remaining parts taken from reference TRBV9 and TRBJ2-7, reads DSGVTQTPKHLITATGQRVTLRCSPRSGDLSVYWYQQSLDQGLQFLIQYYNGEERAKGNILERFSAQQFPDLHSELNLSSLELGDSALYFCASSVGRTGSSYEQYFGPGTRLTVT.

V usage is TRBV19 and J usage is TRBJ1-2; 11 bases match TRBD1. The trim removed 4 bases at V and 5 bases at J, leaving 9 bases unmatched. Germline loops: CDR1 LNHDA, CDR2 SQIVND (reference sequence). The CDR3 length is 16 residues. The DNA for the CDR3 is TGTGCCAGTAGTACCGGTCGGACAGGGGGCTTATATGGCTACACCTTC. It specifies CASSTGRTGGLYGYTF.

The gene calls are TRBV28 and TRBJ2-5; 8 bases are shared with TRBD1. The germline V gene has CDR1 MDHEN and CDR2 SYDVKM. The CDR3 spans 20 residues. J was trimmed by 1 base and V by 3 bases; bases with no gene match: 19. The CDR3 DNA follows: TGTGCCAGCAGTTTCAGCCCCTCTGCCTGGGTAGGACAGGGCCAAGAGACCCAGTACTTC. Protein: CASSFSPSAWVGQGQETQYF. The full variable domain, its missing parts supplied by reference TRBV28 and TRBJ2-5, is DVKVTQSSRYLVKRTGEKVFLECVQDMDHENMFWYRQDPGLGLRLIYFSYDVKMKEKGDIPEGYSVSREKKERFSLILESASTNQTSMYLCASSFSPSAWVGQGQETQYFGPGTRLLVL.

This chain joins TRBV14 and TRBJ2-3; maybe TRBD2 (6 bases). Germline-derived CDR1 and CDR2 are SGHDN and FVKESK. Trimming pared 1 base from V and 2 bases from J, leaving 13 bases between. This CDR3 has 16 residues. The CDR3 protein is CASSQGFGGVTDTQYF. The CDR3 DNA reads TGTGCCAGCAGCCAAGGCTTTGGAGGGGTCACAGATACGCAGTATTTT.

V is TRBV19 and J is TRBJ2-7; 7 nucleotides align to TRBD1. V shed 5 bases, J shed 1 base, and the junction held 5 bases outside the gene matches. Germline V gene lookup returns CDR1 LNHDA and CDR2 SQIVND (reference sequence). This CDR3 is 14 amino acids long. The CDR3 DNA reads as TGTGCCAGTAGTCGACAGGGACCATCCTACGAGCAGTACTTC. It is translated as CASSRQGPSYEQYF. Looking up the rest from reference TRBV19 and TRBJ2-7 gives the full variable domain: DGGITQSPKYLFRKEGQNVTLSCEQNLNHDAMYWYRQDPGQGLRLIYYSQIVNDFQKGDIAEGYSVSREKKESFPLTVTSAQKNPTAFYLCASSRQGPSYEQYFGPGTRLTVT.

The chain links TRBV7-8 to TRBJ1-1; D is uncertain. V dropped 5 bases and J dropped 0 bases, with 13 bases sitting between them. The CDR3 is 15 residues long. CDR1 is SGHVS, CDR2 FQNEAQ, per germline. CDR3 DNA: TGTGCCAGCAGCCCAAAGGTAGCAATGAACACTGAAGCTTTCTTT. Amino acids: CASSPKVAMNTEAFF.

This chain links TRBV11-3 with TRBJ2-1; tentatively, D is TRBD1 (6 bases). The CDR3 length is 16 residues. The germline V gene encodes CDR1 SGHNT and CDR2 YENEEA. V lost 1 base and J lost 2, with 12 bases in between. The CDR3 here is CASSLGAGVPYNEQFF. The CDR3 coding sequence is TGTGCCAGCAGCTTAGGAGCAGGGGTACCCTACAATGAGCAGTTCTTC.

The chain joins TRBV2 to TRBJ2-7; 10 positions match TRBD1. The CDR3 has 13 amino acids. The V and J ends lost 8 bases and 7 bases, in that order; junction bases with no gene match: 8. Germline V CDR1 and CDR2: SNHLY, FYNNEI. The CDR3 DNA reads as TGTGCCAGCCGGTGGGACAGGGGAGGAGAGCAGTACTTC. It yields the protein CASRWDRGGEQYF.

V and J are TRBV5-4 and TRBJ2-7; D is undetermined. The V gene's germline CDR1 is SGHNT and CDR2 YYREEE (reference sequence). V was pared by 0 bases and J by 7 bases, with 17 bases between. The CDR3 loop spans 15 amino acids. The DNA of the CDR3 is TGTGCCAGCAGCTTGGCCCGCTCCCCCTACGAGGAGCAGTACTTC. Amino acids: CASSLARSPYEEQYF.

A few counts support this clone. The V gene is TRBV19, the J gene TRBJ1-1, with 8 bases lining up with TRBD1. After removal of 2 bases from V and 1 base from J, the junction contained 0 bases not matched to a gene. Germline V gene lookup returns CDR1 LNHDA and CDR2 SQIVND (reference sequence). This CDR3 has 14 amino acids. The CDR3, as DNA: TGTGCCAGTAGTATACAGGGGGCGAACACTGAAGCTTTCTTT. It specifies CASSIQGANTEAFF.

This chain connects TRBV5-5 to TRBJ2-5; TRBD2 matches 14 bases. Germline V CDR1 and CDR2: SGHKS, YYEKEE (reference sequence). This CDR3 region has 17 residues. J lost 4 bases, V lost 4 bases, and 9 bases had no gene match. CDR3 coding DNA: TGTGCCAGCAGCCGACTAGCGGGAGGGGCGCTGGGAGAGACCCAGTACTTC. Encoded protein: CASSRLAGGALGETQYF.

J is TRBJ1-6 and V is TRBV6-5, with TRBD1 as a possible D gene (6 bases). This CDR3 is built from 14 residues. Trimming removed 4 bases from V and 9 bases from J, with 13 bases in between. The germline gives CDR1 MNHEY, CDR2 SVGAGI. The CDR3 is CASSSQGQGSPLHF. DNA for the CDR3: TGTGCCAGCAGTTCACAGGGTCAAGGTTCACCCCTCCACTTT.

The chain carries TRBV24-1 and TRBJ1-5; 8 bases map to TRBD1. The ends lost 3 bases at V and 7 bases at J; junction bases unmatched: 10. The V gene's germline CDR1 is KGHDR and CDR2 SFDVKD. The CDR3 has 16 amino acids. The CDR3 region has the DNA TGTGCCACCAGTGATAAACGTACAGGGGGATGGCAGCCCCAGCATTTT. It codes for CATSDKRTGGWQPQHF.

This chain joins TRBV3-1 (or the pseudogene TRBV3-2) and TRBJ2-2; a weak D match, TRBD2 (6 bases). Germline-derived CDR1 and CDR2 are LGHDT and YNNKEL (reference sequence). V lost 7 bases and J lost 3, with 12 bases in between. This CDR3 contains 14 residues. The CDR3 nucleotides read TGTGCCAGCAAAATACGGAGGGACACCGGGGAGCTGTTTTTT. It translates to CASKIRRDTGELFF.

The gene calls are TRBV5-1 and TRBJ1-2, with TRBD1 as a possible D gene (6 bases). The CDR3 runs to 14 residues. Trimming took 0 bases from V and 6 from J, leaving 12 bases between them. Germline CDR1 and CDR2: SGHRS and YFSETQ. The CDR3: CASSLETGINGYTF. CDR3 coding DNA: TGCGCCAGCAGCTTGGAAACAGGGATCAATGGCTACACCTTC.

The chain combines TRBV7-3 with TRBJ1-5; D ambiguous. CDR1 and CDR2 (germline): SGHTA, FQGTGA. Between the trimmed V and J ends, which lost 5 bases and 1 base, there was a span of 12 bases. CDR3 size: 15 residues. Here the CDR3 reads CASSAHGGSNQPQHF. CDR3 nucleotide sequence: TGTGCCAGCAGCGCCCATGGCGGGAGCAATCAGCCCCAGCATTTT.

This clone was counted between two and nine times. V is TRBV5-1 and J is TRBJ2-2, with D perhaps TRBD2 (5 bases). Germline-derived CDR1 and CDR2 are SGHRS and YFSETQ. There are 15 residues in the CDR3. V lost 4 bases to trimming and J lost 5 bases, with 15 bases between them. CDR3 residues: CASSPLRSGTGELFF. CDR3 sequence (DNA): TGCGCCAGCAGCCCCCTCCGAAGCGGAACCGGGGAGCTGTTTTTT.